This T cell receptor (beta chain) was identified in a study of T cell repertoires in cytomegalovirus infection. Study context: Public TCR beta signatures provided an indication of both CMV infection and a matching HLA type. Study findings and constraints: Predominance within the ex vivo response was attributable to HLA-C-restricted CMV-specific TCR beta clonotypes.

TCRdb passed the reads through MiXCR, listing each CDR3 protein once. The sample consists of hundreds of thousands of distinct CDR3 sequences, under 20% of them appearing once. Trimming cost V 1 base and J 0 bases, with 16 bases left between them. The CDR3 sequence is 18 residues long. CDR1 is LNHDA and CDR2 is SQIVND in the germline V gene (reference sequence). On this clonotype: Antigen specificity is unknown.

This receptor was identified in a human donor in good health (CMV status not recorded). Some clones in this sample may be carry-over from other donors' samples. The genes are TRBV19 and TRBJ1-5, with a possible D match to TRBD1 (5 bases). Sequencing was done on a sample of PBMCs. The CDR3 nucleotides read TGTGCCAGTAGTATAGTTGGGAGGGGTCGTTATAGCAATCAGCCCCAGCATTTT. It specifies CASSIVGRGRYSNQPQHF. The variable domain in full, with the rest retrieved from reference TRBV19 and TRBJ1-5, is DGGITQSPKYLFRKEGQNVTLSCEQNLNHDAMYWYRQDPGQGLRLIYYSQIVNDFQKGDIAEGYSVSREKKESFPLTVTSAQKNPTAFYLCASSIVGRGRYSNQPQHFGDGTRLSIL.